The 24 T cell receptor beta chains below were found in one sample sequenced in a study of blood T cells in healthy people across ages. The use of a sample-barcoded 5' primer and a J-beta primer mix characterized a second PCR of 7 to 11 cycles. A single record per CDR3 protein comes from TCRdb applying MiXCR to the 5' RACE reads. The table includes about 800,000 distinct CDR3 sequences, 20% to 25% detected once. These sequences were also reported in another study, on T cells of mothers and their children.

Sequencing was carried out using blood. The receptors originated from a boy aged 5-17 years in good health.

The V gene is TRBV4-1, the J gene TRBJ1-2, with 7 bases identical to TRBD1. CDR1 and CDR2 (germline): MGHRA, YSYEKL. V gave up 6 bases and J gave up 4 bases; unmatched junction bases: 11. This CDR3 is built from 15 residues. The chain's CDR3 is CASSLRDSSIYGYTF. The CDR3 coding sequence is TGCGCCAGCAGTCTCCGGGACAGTTCAATCTATGGCTACACCTTC.

The J gene is TRBJ1-4, the V gene TRBV13; D is perhaps TRBD1 (5 bases). Trimming pared 2 bases from V and 8 bases from J, leaving 15 bases between. The CDR3 loop spans 15 amino acids. Germline V gene data show CDR1 as PRHDT and CDR2 as FYEKMQ (reference sequence). The DNA of the CDR3 is TGTGCCAGCAGCTTAAAGGGCAGGGTCGAGGAAAAACTGTTTTTT. It encodes CASSLKGRVEEKLFF.

V and J are TRBV29-1 and TRBJ2-3; 7 bases line up with TRBD2. V shed 4 bases, J shed 1 base, and the junction held 2 bases outside the gene matches. The germline gives CDR1 SQVTM, CDR2 ANQGSEA. The CDR3 covers 13 residues. The CDR3 is CSVVGGGTDTQYF. CDR3 coding DNA: TGCAGCGTTGTTGGGGGGGGCACAGATACGCAGTATTTT.

The sample holds a few counts of this clonotype. The CDR3 DNA sequence: TGTGCCAGCAGTGAAGAGGCGGGGACGACTTATGGCTACACCTTC. Protein product: CASSEEAGTTYGYTF. The genes are TRBV7-6 and TRBJ1-2; TRBD1 might be the D (5 bases). Germline CDR1 and CDR2: SGHVS and FNYEAQ. The CDR3 loop spans 15 amino acids. V lost 6 bases and J 5 bases, leaving 19 bases between the germline ends.

In its sample, this clonotype was seen a few times. This chain connects TRBV20-1 to TRBJ2-7; 11 positions agree with TRBD2. Germline CDR1 and CDR2: DFQATT and SNEGSKA (reference sequence). J lost 6 bases, V lost 4 bases, and 17 bases had no gene match. The CDR3 runs 17 residues. This CDR3 reads CSAKPRVVIAGGAEQYF. For the CDR3, the DNA is TGCAGTGCTAAACCCAGAGTAGTCATAGCGGGAGGGGCCGAGCAGTACTTC.

The sample holds many counts of this clonotype. J is TRBJ2-3 and V is TRBV7-9; D is undetermined. V was clipped by 8 bases and J by 2 bases, with 8 bases between them. CDR3 length: 12 residues. Per the germline V gene, CDR1 is SEHNR and CDR2 is FQNEAQ (reference sequence). The chain's CDR3 is CASSPNTDTQYF. The CDR3 DNA reads TGTGCCAGCTCACCAAACACAGATACGCAGTATTTT.

The chain employs TRBV12-3 or TRBV12-4 and TRBJ2-1; possibly TRBD2 for D (6 bases). The germline V and J ends were trimmed by 3 bases and 8 bases, with 11 bases remaining between them. The CDR3 is 13 amino acids. The CDR3 coding sequence is TGTGCCAGCAGTTTTACTAGCAGGGATGAGCAGTTCTTC. This translates into CASSFTSRDEQFF.

This clonotype has more than one count but fewer than ten. The chain is built from TRBV27 and TRBJ2-1; TRBD2 aligns across 11 bases. The V and J ends lost 10 bases and 9 bases, in that order; junction bases with no gene match: 14. Germline V gives CDR1 MNHEY, CDR2 SMNVEV (reference sequence). This CDR3 has 15 residues. CDR3 sequence: CATTHETSGIREQFF. The CDR3 DNA reads TGTGCCACCACCCATGAGACTAGCGGGATCCGTGAGCAGTTCTTC.

The table lists this clonotype with a few counts. The chain has TRBV4-3 and TRBJ2-5; D possibly corresponds to TRBD2 (5 bases). The J call is in doubt because the DNA end fits TRBJ2-1 better. The CDR3 extends over 16 amino acids. Germline assignment: CDR1 LGHNA and CDR2 YSLEER. CDR3 in DNA: TGCGCCAGCAGCCAAGACGGAGGTCGTCGTAACAATGAGCAGTTCTTC. It codes for CASSQDGGRRNNEQFF.

The chain uses TRBV21-1 and TRBJ2-5; the D call of TRBD2 is as the table states it, not checked on the DNA. TRBV21-1 counts as a pseudogene. CDR3 size: 12 residues. This CDR3 reads CASGSLGETQYF. The CDR3 bases are TGTGCCAGCGGGAGCCTCGGGGAGACCCAGTACTTC.

The chain is built from TRBV4-1 and TRBJ1-2; D not resolved. V was cut by 0 bases and J by 3 bases, with 5 bases left in between. The CDR3 loop spans 13 amino acids. Germline assignment: CDR1 MGHRA and CDR2 YSYEKL. CDR3 loop: CASSQENDYGYTF. Written as DNA, the CDR3 is TGCGCCAGCAGCCAAGAGAACGACTATGGCTACACCTTC.

In this sample, this clonotype turned up a few times. This rearrangement joins TRBV7-2 to TRBJ2-1; D uncertain. The J call is doubtful: the DNA matches TRBJ2-5 better. Germline values: CDR1 SGHTA, CDR2 FQGNSA. This CDR3 spans 12 amino acids. The CDR3 DNA is TGTGCCAGCAGCTTAGGGCTGGTGGCCCAGTACTTC. This sequence encodes CASSLGLVAQYF.

The rearrangement joins TRBV29-1 to TRBJ2-7, with TRBD2 identical over 11 bases. The CDR3 length is 14 residues. Germline CDR1 is SQVTM and CDR2 is ANQGSEA. V dropped 6 bases and J dropped 4; count of bases not matched to a gene: 8. CDR3 protein: CSVDTSGSGYEQYF. In nucleotides, the CDR3 is TGCAGCGTGGATACTAGCGGGAGCGGGTACGAGCAGTACTTC.

The J gene is TRBJ1-4, the V gene TRBV4-3; D not certain. Per the germline V gene, CDR1 is LGHNA and CDR2 is YSLEER. The germline V and J ends were trimmed by 2 bases and 8 bases, with 15 bases remaining between them. The CDR3 loop spans 15 amino acids. CDR3 sequence: CASSQYEGTYEKLFF. Here the CDR3 DNA reads TGCGCCAGCAGCCAATACGAAGGAACGTACGAAAAACTGTTTTTT.

The V call is TRBV30, the J call TRBJ2-1, with a tentative D call TRBD2 (6 bases). The CDR3 has 15 residues. Germline loops: CDR1 GTSNPN, CDR2 SVGIG (reference sequence). Trimming left V 2 bases short and J 4 bases short, with 15 bases between. The CDR3 reads CAWSSRVAEYNEQFF. The CDR3 DNA is TGTGCCTGGAGTTCCCGTGTAGCGGAATACAATGAGCAGTTCTTC.

This clonotype appeared many times. This chain connects TRBV29-1 to TRBJ2-5; tentative D call: TRBD1 (5 bases). Deletions cut 3 bases from V and 4 bases from J, with 12 bases between. The germline V gene has CDR1 SQVTM and CDR2 ANQGSEA. CDR3 length equals 13 residues. The CDR3 is CSVEPGLGETQYF. As DNA, the CDR3 is TGCAGCGTTGAGCCAGGGCTTGGAGAGACCCAGTACTTC.

The V call is TRBV12-3 or TRBV12-4, the J call TRBJ2-1; a weak D match, TRBD1 (6 bases). This CDR3 has 13 amino acids. V was pared by 4 bases and J by 7 bases, with 11 bases between. The CDR3 is CASSWNQGNEQFF. CDR3 nucleotide sequence: TGTGCCAGCAGTTGGAACCAGGGGAATGAGCAGTTCTTC.

A few counts support this clonotype. The rearrangement uses TRBV20-1 and TRBJ2-3, with D unclear. Germline V gene sequence: CDR1 DFQATT, CDR2 SNEGSKA (reference sequence). This CDR3 spans 11 amino acids. With 5 bases removed from V and 6 bases from J, the gap between germline ends came to 9 bases. CDR3 in DNA: TGCAGTGCTGGGAAGGTCGATACGCAGTATTTT. It translates to CSAGKVDTQYF.

Worth noting for this clonotype: Germline is not matched at one junction end, which may reflect a read error. The rearrangement uses TRBV10-3 and TRBJ2-1; D remains ambiguous. Germline values: CDR1 ENHRY, CDR2 SYGVKD. This CDR3 has 13 amino acids. The CDR3 spells CAISETSLAEEYF. Written as DNA, the CDR3 is TGTGCCATCAGTGAGACTTCACTCGCGGAAGAGTACTTC.

The chain links TRBV28 to TRBJ2-1; 11 bases are shared with TRBD2. V trimming: 1 base; J trimming: 6 bases; junction bases outside the gene matches: 2. The CDR3 length is 15 residues. Looked up from germline, CDR1 is MDHEN and CDR2 is SYDVKM. Here the CDR3 DNA reads TGTGCCAGCAGTTTATTAGCGGGAGGGGGCAATGAGCAGTTCTTC. Amino acid sequence: CASSLLAGGGNEQFF.

The V and J genes are TRBV2 and TRBJ1-5; D call uncertain. V gave up 6 bases and J gave up 1 base, with 4 bases separating them. The V gene's germline CDR1 is SNHLY and CDR2 FYNNEI. The CDR3 consists of 12 residues. The CDR3 protein is CASRFSNQPQHF. The CDR3 nucleotides are TGTGCCAGCAGGTTCAGCAATCAGCCCCAGCATTTT.

This sequence joins TRBV20-1 and TRBJ2-1, with 8 bases matching TRBD2. The CDR3 sequence is 13 residues long. Germline values: CDR1 DFQATT, CDR2 SNEGSKA (reference sequence). Germline trimming cut 5 bases from V and 7 bases from J; bases unmatched to any gene: 7. The CDR3 here is CSADGLAENEQFF. The CDR3 DNA follows: TGCAGTGCTGATGGACTAGCAGAGAATGAGCAGTTCTTC.

This clonotype has a handful of counts. The chain carries TRBV5-4 and TRBJ2-5; 12 nucleotides agree with TRBD2. The germline CDR1 and CDR2 sequences are SGHNT and YYREEE (reference sequence). The CDR3 is 17 amino acids. V was clipped by 3 bases and J by 2 bases; unmatched bases: 8. This CDR3 reads CASSSQGTSGRQETQYF. The CDR3 DNA reads as TGTGCCAGCAGCTCTCAAGGGACTAGCGGGCGACAAGAGACCCAGTACTTC.

V gene TRBV29-1 combines with J gene TRBJ2-5; the D call may be TRBD1 or TRBD2 (6 bases each). The DNA end favors TRBJ2-7, so the J call may be wrong. The CDR3 is 11 residues long. CDR1 and CDR2 from the germline V gene are SQVTM and ANQGSEA. The CDR3 DNA reads as TGCAGCGCGGGGGACACCTACGAGCAGTACTTC. It specifies CSAGDTYEQYF.